The 23 T cell receptor beta chains below come from one sample, sequenced in a study of human T cells and chemical hapten exposure. Time point denoted: patch test 2, 6 weeks after DPC sensitization. Specified treatment: therapeutic diphenylcyclopropenone sensitization with weekly scalp DPC. TCRdb itself ran the RACE reads through MiXCR, one entry per CDR3 protein. Of 25,000 to 30,000 distinct CDR3 sequences listed, over 9% are singletons. Source: whole blood, taken in connection with sensitization to the hapten diphenylcyclopropenone (DPC). The receptors stem from a man aged 25-40 years with alopecia areata. Some clones in this sample may be carry-over from other donors' samples.

This clonotype showed up many times. The chain has TRBV11-2 and TRBJ2-3, with D tentatively TRBD1 or TRBD2 (5 bases each). This CDR3 has 15 residues. Germline V gives CDR1 SGHAT, CDR2 FQNNGV. V was pared by 5 bases and J by 4 bases, with 16 bases between. In DNA, the CDR3 is TGTGCCAGCAGCGGGGCCGGGACGACCGCAGATACGCAGTATTTT. Translated: CASSGAGTTADTQYF.

This clonotype was counted many times. The gene calls are TRBV6-2 or TRBV6-3 and TRBJ1-5, with D tentatively TRBD1 (5 bases). CDR3 length: 14 amino acids. The V end lost 4 bases, the J end lost 6 bases, and 13 bases lay between the germline ends. CDR1 MNHEY and CDR2 SVGEGT come from the germline V gene. The CDR3 nucleotides read TGTGCCAGCAGTTCGGAAGGGGCTTCTCAGCCCCAGCATTTT. Translating gives CASSSEGASQPQHF.

This clonotype was counted at least ten times. The rearrangement links TRBV5-1 to TRBJ2-3; 7 nucleotides match TRBD1. Germline-derived CDR1 and CDR2 are SGHRS and YFSETQ. The CDR3 totals 15 residues. Losses at the gene ends were 4 bases for V and 2 bases for J; bases not matched to a gene: 7. DNA of the CDR3: TGCGCCAGCAGCCCGTCAGGGGGAGACACAGATACGCAGTATTTT. The encoded protein is CASSPSGGDTDTQYF. Supplemented by reference TRBV5-1 and TRBJ2-3, the full variable domain reads KAGVTQTPRYLIKTRGQQVTLSCSPISGHRSVSWYQQTPGQGLQFLFEYFSETQRNKGNFPGRFSGRQFSNSRSEMNVSTLELGDSALYLCASSPSGGDTDTQYFGPGTRLTVL.

This clonotype has a count of ten or more. V gene TRBV2 combines with J gene TRBJ2-1; 14 bases are shared with TRBD2. The germline CDR1 and CDR2 sequences are SNHLY and FYNNEI. V dropped 6 bases and J dropped 5; count of bases not matched to a gene: 6. The CDR3 runs to 16 residues. The CDR3 protein is CASRLMTSGRDNEQFF. Here the CDR3 DNA reads TGTGCCAGCAGGCTCATGACTAGCGGGAGGGACAATGAGCAGTTCTTC.

The sample holds a few counts of this clonotype. The V gene is TRBV4-3, the J gene TRBJ2-3; D is undetermined. Trimming took 0 bases from V and 2 from J, leaving 6 bases between them. The germline gives CDR1 LGHNA, CDR2 YSLEER. The CDR3 has 14 amino acids. The CDR3 DNA follows: TGCGCCAGCAGCCAAGATTGGGCCACAGATACGCAGTATTTT. Translated, it gives CASSQDWATDTQYF.

This clonotype was observed many times. The CDR3 reads CASSPPLAGVAQETQYF. The CDR3 DNA follows: TGTGCCAGCAGCCCACCTTTGGCGGGAGTCGCGCAAGAGACCCAGTACTTC. The chain uses TRBV3-1 and TRBJ2-5; 7 bases are a match to TRBD2. CDR1 LGHDT and CDR2 YNNKEL come from the germline V gene (reference sequence). The CDR3 runs to 17 residues. V trimming: 4 bases; J trimming: 2 bases; junction bases outside the gene matches: 13.

This clonotype was seen repeatedly, ten times or more. CDR3 in DNA: TGCAGCGTTGAGCCACAGGGGAACACTGAAGCTTTCTTT. Translating it yields CSVEPQGNTEAFF. The genes are TRBV29-1 and TRBJ1-1; possibly TRBD1 for D (6 bases). CDR1 SQVTM and CDR2 ANQGSEA come from the germline V gene. With 3 bases removed from V and 1 base from J, the gap between germline ends came to 9 bases. The CDR3 has 13 residues.

This clonotype has ten or more counts. The chain combines TRBV20-1 with TRBJ1-2, with D perhaps matching TRBD1 (5 bases). The CDR3 is 12 amino acids. CDR1 and CDR2 (germline): DFQATT, SNEGSKA (reference sequence). V shed 2 bases and J shed 8 bases, with 12 bases lying between them. The CDR3 DNA follows: TGCAGTGCTAGATGGGGGATCCACGGCTACACCTTC. Translating gives CSARWGIHGYTF.

This clonotype was counted ten times or more. J is TRBJ2-3 and V is TRBV7-9; possibly TRBD1 for D (6 bases). This CDR3 is 15 amino acids long. Trimming took 2 bases from V and 2 from J, leaving 11 bases between them. Germline V gene lookup returns CDR1 SEHNR and CDR2 FQNEAQ (reference sequence). In DNA, the CDR3 is TGTGCCAGCAGCTTACTTGGACAGACCACAGATACGCAGTATTTT. The encoded protein is CASSLLGQTTDTQYF.

This clonotype was found many times. The CDR3 loop reads CATSQGLAGGLRSGANVLTF. CDR3 sequence (DNA): TGTGCCACCAGTCAGGGACTAGCGGGGGGGCTTCGCTCTGGGGCCAACGTCCTGACTTTC. The chain joins TRBV24-1 to TRBJ2-6; 16 bases map to TRBD2. J lost 0 bases, V lost 6 bases, and 7 bases had no gene match. The CDR3 is 20 residues long. Germline CDR1 is KGHDR and CDR2 is SFDVKD.

By share, this clonotype counts as medium-sized. This chain joins TRBV10-3 and TRBJ2-3; perhaps D is TRBD1 or TRBD2 (6 bases each). CDR3 length: 18 residues. V was trimmed by 2 bases and J by 2 bases, leaving 20 bases between them. Per germline, CDR1 ENHRY and CDR2 SYGVKD. This CDR3 is CAISEPKVGGRDTDTQYF. As DNA, the CDR3 is TGTGCCATCAGTGAGCCGAAGGTGGGGGGCCGTGACACAGATACGCAGTATTTT.

This chain connects TRBV7-2 to TRBJ1-1; possible D gene TRBD1, 6 bases. V was shortened by 5 bases and J by 1 base, with 8 bases between the two germline ends. The V gene's germline CDR1 is SGHTA and CDR2 FQGNSA. CDR3 length equals 13 residues. The CDR3 bases are TGTGCCAGCAGCCGACAGGAGAACACTGAAGCTTTCTTT. This encodes CASSRQENTEAFF.

This clonotype occurred a few times. The rearrangement uses TRBV2 and TRBJ1-1, with a weak D call TRBD1 (5 bases). V was clipped by 6 bases and J by 1 base, with 9 bases between them. Germline V gives CDR1 SNHLY, CDR2 FYNNEI. The CDR3 consists of 13 residues. The CDR3 DNA reads TGTGCCAGCAGGGTAGACAGGAACACTGAAGCTTTCTTT. Its protein product is CASRVDRNTEAFF.

This clonotype has only a few counts. The genes are TRBV7-2 and TRBJ1-4; TRBD1 is a possible D gene (6 bases). V dropped 5 bases and J dropped 5 bases, with 18 bases sitting between them. There are 16 residues in the CDR3. Germline CDR1 is SGHTA and CDR2 is FQGNSA. CDR3 sequence (DNA): TGTGCCAGCAGCGCCCGAGGGGGGGGCACCAATGAAAAACTGTTTTTT. Protein product: CASSARGGGTNEKLFF. Full variable domain (remainder filled in from reference TRBV7-2 and TRBJ1-4): GAGVSQSPSNKVTEKGKDVELRCDPISGHTALYWYRQSLGQGLEFLIYFQGNSAPDKSGLPSDRFSAERTGGSVSTLTIQRTQQEDSAVYLCASSARGGGTNEKLFFGSGTQLSVL.

This clonotype was picked up many times. The chain has TRBV6-5 and TRBJ2-7, with TRBD2 identical over 7 bases. The germline CDR1 and CDR2 sequences are MNHEY and SVGAGI. The CDR3 spans 14 residues. V was pared by 5 bases and J by 0 bases, with 4 bases of the junction left unmatched. The CDR3 DNA is TGTGCCAGCAGTGGGCCTAGCGGCTCCTACGAGCAGTACTTC. It translates to CASSGPSGSYEQYF.

This clonotype was detected only a few times. This rearrangement joins TRBV5-4 to TRBJ2-1; the match to TRBD2 covers 9 bases. The CDR3 runs to 15 residues. CDR1 is SGHNT, CDR2 YYREEE, per germline (reference sequence). The trim removed 5 bases at V and 3 bases at J, leaving 6 bases unmatched. The CDR3 DNA sequence: TGTGCCAGCAGTCGTAGCGGGAGTGTCTACAATGAGCAGTTCTTC. As protein: CASSRSGSVYNEQFF.

This clonotype has just one count. The rearrangement uses TRBV5-7 and TRBJ2-7; D call uncertain. TRBV5-7 is placed among ORFs of uncertain function. Trimming took 7 bases from V and 4 from J, leaving 9 bases between them. CDR3 size: 11 residues. CDR3 bases: TGTGCCAGCCGAGGATGGTACGAGCAGTACTTC. It yields the protein CASRGWYEQYF.

This clonotype was seen many times. The V call is TRBV7-6, the J call TRBJ1-1; D is unresolved. V lost 1 base, J lost 1 base, and 10 bases lay in between. The length of the CDR3 is 15 residues. Per germline, CDR1 SGHVS and CDR2 FNYEAQ. Here the CDR3 reads CASSLEARSNTEAFF. The CDR3 nucleotides read TGTGCCAGCAGCTTAGAGGCCAGATCGAACACTGAAGCTTTCTTT.

This clonotype has just a few counts. The chain combines TRBV12-3 or TRBV12-4 with TRBJ2-3; D gene ambiguous. V lost 6 bases, J lost 4 bases, and 5 bases lay in between. The CDR3 has 11 residues. The CDR3 here is CASSSPDTQYF. The DNA for the CDR3 is TGTGCCAGCAGCTCCCCAGATACGCAGTATTTT.

In this sample, this clonotype is medium-sized (0.01 to 0.1%). V is TRBV7-6 and J is TRBJ2-1; 15 nucleotides align to TRBD2. The germline V gene has CDR1 SGHVS and CDR2 FNYEAQ. V gave up 5 bases and J gave up 2 bases; unmatched junction bases: 4. The CDR3 has 17 residues. DNA of the CDR3: TGTGCCAGCAGCAGGACTAGCGGGAGGGGAGCCTACAATGAGCAGTTCTTC. The encoded protein is CASSRTSGRGAYNEQFF. Full variable domain (remainder filled in from reference TRBV7-6 and TRBJ2-1): GAGVSQSPRYKVTKRGQDVALRCDPISGHVSLYWYRQALGQGPEFLTYFNYEAQQDKSGLPNDRFSAERPEGSISTLTIQRTEQRDSAMYRCASSRTSGRGAYNEQFFGPGTRLTVL.

V is TRBV7-9 and J is TRBJ2-1; TRBD2 matches at 10 bases. The CDR3 spans 14 residues. The V segment lost 5 bases and the J segment 4 bases; nucleotides outside the gene matches: 2. Germline-derived CDR1 and CDR2 are SEHNR and FQNEAQ (reference sequence). The CDR3 protein is CASSLSGGYNEQFF. The CDR3 nucleotides read TGTGCCAGCAGCCTTAGCGGGGGGTACAATGAGCAGTTCTTC.

This clonotype showed up many times. The rearrangement joins TRBV5-5 to TRBJ1-5; 12 bases map to TRBD1. The ends lost 0 bases at V and 1 base at J; junction bases unmatched: 11. The CDR3 runs to 20 residues. Germline CDR1 reads SGHKS; CDR2 reads YYEKEE (reference sequence). The CDR3 region is CASSLGAPGQGARSNQPQHF. CDR3 coding DNA: TGTGCCAGCAGCTTGGGGGCCCCGGGACAGGGGGCGCGAAGCAATCAGCCCCAGCATTTT.

There are many counts of this clonotype. This chain links TRBV29-1 with TRBJ1-2; D gene ambiguous. V was pared by 2 bases and J by 3 bases, with 10 bases between. This CDR3 comprises 13 residues. Looked up from germline, CDR1 is SQVTM and CDR2 is ANQGSEA. The CDR3 here is CSVEIDGDYGYTF. Written as DNA, the CDR3 is TGCAGCGTTGAAATTGACGGGGACTATGGCTACACCTTC.